Reported below is one T cell receptor beta chain. Germline V gene lookup returns CDR1 SGHKS and CDR2 YYEKEE (reference sequence). V was trimmed by 5 bases and J by 7 bases, leaving 19 bases between them. The CDR3 consists of 15 residues. These data originate in a study of T cells after yellow fever vaccination. Template-switching 5'RACE yielded the TCR cDNA; a universal primer site and UMIs were added in the process. TCRdb reprocessed the 5' RACE reads with MiXCR, giving one entry per CDR3 protein. The sample holds around 180,000 distinct CDR3 sequences, approximately 6.2% seen once. The sample was CD4+ T cells sorted from PBMCs, taken on the day of the first yellow fever vaccination. The sequence was collected from a man aged 18 to 29 who received the YFV17D yellow fever vaccine. The genes are TRBV5-5 and TRBJ2-1; TRBD1 or TRBD2 may be the D gene (5 bases each). CDR3 in amino acids: CASRAPYEGKNEQFF. DNA for the CDR3: TGTGCCAGCAGGGCCCCGTACGAGGGGAAAAATGAGCAGTTCTTC.